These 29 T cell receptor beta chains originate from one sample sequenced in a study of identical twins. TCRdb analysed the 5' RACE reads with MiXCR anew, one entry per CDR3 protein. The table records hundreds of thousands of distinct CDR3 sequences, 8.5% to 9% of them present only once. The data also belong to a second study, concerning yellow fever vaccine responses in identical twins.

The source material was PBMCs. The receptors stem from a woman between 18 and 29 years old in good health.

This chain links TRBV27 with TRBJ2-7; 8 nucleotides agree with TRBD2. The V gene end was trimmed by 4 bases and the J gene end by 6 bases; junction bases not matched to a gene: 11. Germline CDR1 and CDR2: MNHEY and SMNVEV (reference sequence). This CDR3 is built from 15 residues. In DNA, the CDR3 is TGTGCCAGCAGTTCCCCTGCCGGGGGGGCGGGCGAGCAGTACTTC. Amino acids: CASSSPAGGAGEQYF.

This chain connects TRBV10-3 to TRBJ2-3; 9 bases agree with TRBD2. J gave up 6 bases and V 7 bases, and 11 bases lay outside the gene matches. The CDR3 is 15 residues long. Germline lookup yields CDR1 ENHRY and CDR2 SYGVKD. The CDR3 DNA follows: TGTGCCATCATTGGGCTAGCGGGGTCAGGCGATACGCAGTATTTT. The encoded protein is CAIIGLAGSGDTQYF.

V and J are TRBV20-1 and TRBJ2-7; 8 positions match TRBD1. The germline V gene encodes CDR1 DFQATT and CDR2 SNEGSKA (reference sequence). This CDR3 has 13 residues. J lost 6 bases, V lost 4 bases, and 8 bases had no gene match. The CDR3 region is CSATPGQGGEQYF. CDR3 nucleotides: TGCAGTGCTACGCCCGGACAGGGAGGCGAGCAGTACTTC.

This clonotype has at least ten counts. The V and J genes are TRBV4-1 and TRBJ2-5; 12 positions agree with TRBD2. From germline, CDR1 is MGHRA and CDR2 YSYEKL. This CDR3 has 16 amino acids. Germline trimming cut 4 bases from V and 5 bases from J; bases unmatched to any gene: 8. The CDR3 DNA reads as TGCGCCAGCAGCCTCCGACTAGCGGGAGAGGCGGAGACCCAGTACTTC. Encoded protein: CASSLRLAGEAETQYF.

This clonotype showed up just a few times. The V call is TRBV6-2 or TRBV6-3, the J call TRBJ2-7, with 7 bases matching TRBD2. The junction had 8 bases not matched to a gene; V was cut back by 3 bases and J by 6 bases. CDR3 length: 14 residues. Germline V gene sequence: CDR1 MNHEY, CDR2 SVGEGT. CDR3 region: CASSYLAGVGEQYF. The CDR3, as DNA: TGTGCCAGCAGTTATCTCGCGGGAGTAGGCGAGCAGTACTTC.

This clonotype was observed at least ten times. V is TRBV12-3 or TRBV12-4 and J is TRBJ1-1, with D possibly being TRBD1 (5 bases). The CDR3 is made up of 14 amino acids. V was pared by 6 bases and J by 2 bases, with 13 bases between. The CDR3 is CASRRGVVNTEAFF. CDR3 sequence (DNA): TGTGCCAGCAGGCGGGGGGTAGTAAACACTGAAGCTTTCTTT.

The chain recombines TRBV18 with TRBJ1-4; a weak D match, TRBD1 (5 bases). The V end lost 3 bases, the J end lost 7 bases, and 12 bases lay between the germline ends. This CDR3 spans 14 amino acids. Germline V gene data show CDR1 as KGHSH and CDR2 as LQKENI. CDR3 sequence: CASSPQGISEKLFF. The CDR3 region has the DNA TGTGCCAGCTCACCCCAGGGTATTTCTGAAAAACTGTTTTTT.

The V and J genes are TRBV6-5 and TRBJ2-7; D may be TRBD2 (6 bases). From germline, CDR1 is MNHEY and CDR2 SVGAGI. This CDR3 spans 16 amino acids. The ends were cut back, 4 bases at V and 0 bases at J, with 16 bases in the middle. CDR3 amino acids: CASSSGRLASSYEQYF. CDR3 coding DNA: TGTGCCAGCAGTTCGGGACGCCTAGCGAGCTCCTACGAGCAGTACTTC.

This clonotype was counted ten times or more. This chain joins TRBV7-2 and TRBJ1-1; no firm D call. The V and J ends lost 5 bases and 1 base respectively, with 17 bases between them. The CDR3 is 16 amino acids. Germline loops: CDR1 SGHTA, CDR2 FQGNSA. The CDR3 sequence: CASSPWGGRTNTEAFF. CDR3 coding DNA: TGTGCCAGCAGCCCTTGGGGAGGACGGACGAACACTGAAGCTTTCTTT.

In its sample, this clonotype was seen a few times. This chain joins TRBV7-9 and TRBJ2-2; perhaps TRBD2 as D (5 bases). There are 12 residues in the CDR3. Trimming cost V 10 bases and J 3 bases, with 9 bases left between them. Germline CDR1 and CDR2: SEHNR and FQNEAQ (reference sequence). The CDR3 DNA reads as TGTGCCACCCACGGGGACACCGGGGAGCTGTTTTTT. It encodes CATHGDTGELFF.

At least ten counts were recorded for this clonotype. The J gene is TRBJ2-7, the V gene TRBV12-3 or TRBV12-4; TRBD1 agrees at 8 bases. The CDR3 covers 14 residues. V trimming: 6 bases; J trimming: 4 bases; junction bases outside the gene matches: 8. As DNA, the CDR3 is TGTGCCAGCAGAACCGGGACAGGCACGTACGAGCAGTACTTC. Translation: CASRTGTGTYEQYF.

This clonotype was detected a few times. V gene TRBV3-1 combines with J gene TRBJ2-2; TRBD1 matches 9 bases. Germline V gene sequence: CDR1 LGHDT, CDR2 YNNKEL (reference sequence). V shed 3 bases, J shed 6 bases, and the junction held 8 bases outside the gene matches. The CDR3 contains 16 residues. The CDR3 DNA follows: TGTGCCAGCAGCCACGCCGGGACAGGGTTTCCCGGGGAGCTGTTTTTT. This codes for CASSHAGTGFPGELFF.

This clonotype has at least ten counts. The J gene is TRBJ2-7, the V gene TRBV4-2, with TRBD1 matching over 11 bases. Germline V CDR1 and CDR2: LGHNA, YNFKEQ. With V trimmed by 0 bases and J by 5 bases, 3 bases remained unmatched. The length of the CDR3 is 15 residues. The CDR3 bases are TGTGCCAGCAGCCAAGAGGGACAGGGGGTCCACGAGCAGTACTTC. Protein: CASSQEGQGVHEQYF.

CDR3 coding DNA: TGTGCCACCAGTCGAGGGACAGGGGGCGCTGGGGCCAACGTCCTGACTTTC. It codes for CATSRGTGGAGANVLTF. The chain combines TRBV24-1 with TRBJ2-6; 12 positions match TRBD1. This CDR3 has 17 residues. Germline V gene sequence: CDR1 KGHDR, CDR2 SFDVKD. V shed 6 bases, J shed 2 bases, and the junction held 4 bases outside the gene matches.

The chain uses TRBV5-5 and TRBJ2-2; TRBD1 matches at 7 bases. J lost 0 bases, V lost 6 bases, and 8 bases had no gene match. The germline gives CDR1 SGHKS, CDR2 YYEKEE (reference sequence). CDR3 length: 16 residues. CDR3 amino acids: CASTGTVSTNTGELFF. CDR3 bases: TGTGCCAGCACCGGGACAGTCTCCACGAACACCGGGGAGCTGTTTTTT.

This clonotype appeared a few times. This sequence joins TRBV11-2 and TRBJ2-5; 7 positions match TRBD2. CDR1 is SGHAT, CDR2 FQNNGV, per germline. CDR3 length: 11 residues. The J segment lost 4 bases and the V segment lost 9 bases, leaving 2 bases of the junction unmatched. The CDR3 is CASGRVETQYF. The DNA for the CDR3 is TGTGCCAGTGGGAGGGTAGAGACCCAGTACTTC.

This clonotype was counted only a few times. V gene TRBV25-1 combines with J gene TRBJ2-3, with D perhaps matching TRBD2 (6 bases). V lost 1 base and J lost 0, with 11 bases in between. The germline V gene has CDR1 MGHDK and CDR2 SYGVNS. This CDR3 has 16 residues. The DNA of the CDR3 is TGTGCCAGCAGTGAATCTGCGGGGAAAAGCACAGATACGCAGTATTTT. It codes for CASSESAGKSTDTQYF.

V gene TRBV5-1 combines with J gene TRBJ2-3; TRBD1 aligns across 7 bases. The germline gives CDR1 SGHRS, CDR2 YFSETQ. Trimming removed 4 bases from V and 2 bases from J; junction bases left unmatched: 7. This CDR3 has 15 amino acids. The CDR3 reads CASSPQGQNTDTQYF. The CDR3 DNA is TGCGCCAGCAGCCCCCAGGGACAGAACACAGATACGCAGTATTTT.

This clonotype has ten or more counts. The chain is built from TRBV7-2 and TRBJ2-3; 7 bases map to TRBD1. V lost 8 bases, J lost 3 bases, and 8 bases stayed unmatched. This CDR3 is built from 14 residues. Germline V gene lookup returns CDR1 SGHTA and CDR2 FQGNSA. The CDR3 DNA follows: TGTGCCAGCCGCCCGTCACAGGGGACAGATACGCAGTATTTT. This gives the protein CASRPSQGTDTQYF.

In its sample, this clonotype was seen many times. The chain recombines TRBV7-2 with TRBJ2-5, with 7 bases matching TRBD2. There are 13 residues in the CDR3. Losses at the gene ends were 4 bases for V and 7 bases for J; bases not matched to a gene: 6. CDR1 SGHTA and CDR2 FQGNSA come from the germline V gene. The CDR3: CASSSGLDGTQYF. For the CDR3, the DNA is TGTGCCAGCAGCTCAGGACTAGACGGGACCCAGTACTTC.

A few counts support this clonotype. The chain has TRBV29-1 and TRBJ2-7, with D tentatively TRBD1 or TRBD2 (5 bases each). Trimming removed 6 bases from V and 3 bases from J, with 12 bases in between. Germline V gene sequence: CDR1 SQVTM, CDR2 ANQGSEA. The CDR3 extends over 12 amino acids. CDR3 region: CSVGTANYEQYF. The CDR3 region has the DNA TGCAGCGTGGGGACCGCTAACTACGAGCAGTACTTC.

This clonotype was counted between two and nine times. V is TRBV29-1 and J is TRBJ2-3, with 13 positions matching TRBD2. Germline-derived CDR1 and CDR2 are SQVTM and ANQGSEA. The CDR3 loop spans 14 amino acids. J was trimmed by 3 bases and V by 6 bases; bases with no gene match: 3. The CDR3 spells CSVWTSGGTDTQYF. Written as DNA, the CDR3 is TGCAGCGTATGGACTAGCGGGGGTACAGATACGCAGTATTTT.

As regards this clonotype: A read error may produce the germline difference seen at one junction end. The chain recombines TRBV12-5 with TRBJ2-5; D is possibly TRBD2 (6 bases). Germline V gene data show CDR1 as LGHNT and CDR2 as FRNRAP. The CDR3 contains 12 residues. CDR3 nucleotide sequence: TGTGCTAGTGGGGTCGGGAGAGAGGCCCAGTACTTC. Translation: CASGVGREAQYF. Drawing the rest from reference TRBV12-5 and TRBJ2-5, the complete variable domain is DARVTQTPRHKVTEMGQEVTMRCQPILGHNTVFWYRQTMMQGLELLAYFRNRAPLDDSGMPKDRFSAEMPDATLATLKIQPSEPRDSAVYFCASGVGREAQYFGPGTRLLVL.

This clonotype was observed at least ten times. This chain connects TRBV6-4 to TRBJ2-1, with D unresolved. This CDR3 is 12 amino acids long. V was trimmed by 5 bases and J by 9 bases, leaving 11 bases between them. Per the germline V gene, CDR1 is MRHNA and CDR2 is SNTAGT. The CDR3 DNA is TGTGCCAGCAGTTTGTCGGGTACTGAGCAGTTCTTC. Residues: CASSLSGTEQFF.

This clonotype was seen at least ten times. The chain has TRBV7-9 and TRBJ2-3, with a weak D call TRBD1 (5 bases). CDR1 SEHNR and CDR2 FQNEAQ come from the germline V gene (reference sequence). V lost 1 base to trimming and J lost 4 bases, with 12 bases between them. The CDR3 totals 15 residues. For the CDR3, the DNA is TGTGCCAGCAGCTTAGTTCAGATGGGGCCAGATACGCAGTATTTT. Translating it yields CASSLVQMGPDTQYF.

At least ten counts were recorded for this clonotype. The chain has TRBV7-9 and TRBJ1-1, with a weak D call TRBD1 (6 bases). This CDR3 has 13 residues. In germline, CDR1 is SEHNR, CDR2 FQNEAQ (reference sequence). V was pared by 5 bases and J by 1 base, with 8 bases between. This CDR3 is CASSRTANTEAFF. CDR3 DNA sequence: TGTGCCAGCAGCCGGACAGCGAACACTGAAGCTTTCTTT.

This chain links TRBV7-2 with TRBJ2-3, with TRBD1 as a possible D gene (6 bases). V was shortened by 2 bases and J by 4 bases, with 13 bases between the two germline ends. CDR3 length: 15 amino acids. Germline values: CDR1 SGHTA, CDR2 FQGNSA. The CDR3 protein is CASSLYRTEPDTQYF. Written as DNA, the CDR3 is TGTGCCAGCAGCTTATACCGGACAGAACCAGATACGCAGTATTTT.

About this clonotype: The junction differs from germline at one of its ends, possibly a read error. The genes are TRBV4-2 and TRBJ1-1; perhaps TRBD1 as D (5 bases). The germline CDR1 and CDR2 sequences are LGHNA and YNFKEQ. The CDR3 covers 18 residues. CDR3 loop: CASSQDSFPGTLNTEAFF. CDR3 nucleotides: TGTGCCAGCAGCCAAGATAGCTTCCCCGGGACTCTAAACACCGAAGCTTTCTTT.

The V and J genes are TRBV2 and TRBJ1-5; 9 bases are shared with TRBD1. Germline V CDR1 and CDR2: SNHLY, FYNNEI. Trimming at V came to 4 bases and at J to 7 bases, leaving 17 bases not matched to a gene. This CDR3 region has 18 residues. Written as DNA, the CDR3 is TGTGCCAGCAGTGTAGGGACAGGGAAAAGTTTCGGGGACCAGCCCCAGCATTTT. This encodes CASSVGTGKSFGDQPQHF.